The source of this TCR beta chain is a study of T cell repertoires in cytomegalovirus infection. About the study: Epitope selection comprised recently identified HLA-C-restricted CMV epitopes and well-studied HLA-B-restricted CMV epitopes. An indication of both CMV infection and matching HLA type came from public TCR beta signatures.

Whole-study findings and limits: There were carriers of CMV plus the relevant HLA, and cumulative public TCR beta family frequency identified them. HLA-C-restricted TCR beta clonotypes specific for CMV led the ex vivo response.

One entry per CDR3 protein results from TCRdb running MiXCR on the reads. The table shows some 940,000 distinct CDR3 sequences, with around 32% occurring only once. The CDR3 totals 18 residues. J gave up 0 bases and V 3 bases, and 11 bases lay outside the gene matches. CDR1 and CDR2 (germline): DFQATT, SNEGSKA (reference sequence). This clonotype occurred a few times. The target antigen is unknown. The sequence derives from a human donor in good health (CMV status not recorded). Some clones in this sample may be carry-over from other donors' samples. Sequences were derived from cultured CD8+ T cells from PBMCs, sampled from culture after CMV antigen stimulation. The chain is built from TRBV20-1 and TRBJ2-6, with 7 nucleotides matching TRBD2. CDR3 sequence reads: CSARGGGTTLSGANVLTF. The CDR3 coding sequence is TGCAGTGCTAGGGGGGGGGGGACTACCCTCTCTGGGGCCAACGTCCTGACTTTC.